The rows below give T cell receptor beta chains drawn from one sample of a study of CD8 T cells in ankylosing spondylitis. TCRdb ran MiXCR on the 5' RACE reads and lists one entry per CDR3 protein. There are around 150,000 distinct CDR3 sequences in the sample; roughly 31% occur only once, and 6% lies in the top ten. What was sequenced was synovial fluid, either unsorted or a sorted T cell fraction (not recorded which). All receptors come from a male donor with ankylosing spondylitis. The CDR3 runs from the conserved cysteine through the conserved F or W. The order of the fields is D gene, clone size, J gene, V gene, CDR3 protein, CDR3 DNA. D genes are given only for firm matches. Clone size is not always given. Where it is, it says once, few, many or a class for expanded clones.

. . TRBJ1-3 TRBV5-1 CASSRRGPGDTIYF TGCGCCAGCAGCCGGAGGGGCCCTGGGGACACCATATATTTT
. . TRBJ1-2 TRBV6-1 CASSGIGAYGYTF TGTGCCAGCAGTGGGATTGGGGCCTATGGCTACACCTTC
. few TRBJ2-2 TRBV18 CASSPLTTGNTGELFF TGTGCCAGCTCACCACTTACGACAGGGAACACCGGGGAGCTGTTTTTT
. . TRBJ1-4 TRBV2 CASSQYEKLFF TGTGCCAGCAGCCAATATGAAAAACTGTTTTTT
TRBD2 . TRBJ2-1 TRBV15 CATSRDQGLAGGPPYNEQFF TGTGCCACCAGCAGGGATCAGGGACTAGCGGGAGGGCCCCCCTACAATGAGCAGTTCTTC
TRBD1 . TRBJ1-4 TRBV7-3 CASSWVRQGPREKLFF TGTGCCAGCAGCTGGGTGCGACAGGGGCCACGAGAAAAACTGTTTTTT
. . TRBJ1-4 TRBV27 CASRRTAVGEKLFF TGTGCCAGCAGACGGACAGCGGTGGGCGAAAAACTGTTTTTT
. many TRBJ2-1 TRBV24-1 CATSDFVDSAYNEQFF TGTGCCACCAGTGATTTCGTGGATTCCGCCTACAATGAGCAGTTCTTC
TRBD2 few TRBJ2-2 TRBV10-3 CAISGTTVNTGELFF TGTGCCATCTCCGGGACTACCGTAAACACCGGGGAGCTGTTTTTT
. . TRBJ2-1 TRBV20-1 CSARTLGGQSLNEQFF TGCAGTGCTAGAACCCTCGGGGGCCAGTCCCTCAATGAGCAGTTCTTC
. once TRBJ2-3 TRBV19 CASSSDYTDTQYF TGTGCCAGTAGTAGCGACTACACAGATACGCAGTATTTT
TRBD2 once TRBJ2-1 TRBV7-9 CASSLRTSGSYNEQFF TGTGCCAGCAGCTTAAGAACTAGCGGCTCCTACAATGAGCAGTTCTTC
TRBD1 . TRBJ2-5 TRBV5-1 CASSFTTTGGRETQYF TGCGCCAGCAGCTTCACAACCACAGGGGGGAGAGAGACCCAGTACTTC
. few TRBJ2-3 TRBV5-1 CASSLLSDTQYF TGCGCCAGCAGCTTGTTGTCAGATACGCAGTATTTT
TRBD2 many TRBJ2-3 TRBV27 CASSLKTSGRGTSTDTQYF TGTGCCAGCAGTTTAAAAACTAGCGGGAGGGGTACTAGCACAGATACGCAGTATTTT
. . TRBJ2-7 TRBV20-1 CSASWAGNPYEQYF TGCAGTGCTAGTTGGGCAGGGAATCCCTACGAGCAGTACTTC
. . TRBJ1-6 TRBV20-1 CSARPLNSPLHF TGCAGTGCTAGGCCCTTAAATTCACCCCTCCACTTT
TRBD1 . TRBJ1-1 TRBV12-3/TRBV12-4 CASSFEGAAGAFF TGTGCCAGCAGTTTCGAGGGGGCAGCTGGAGCTTTCTTT
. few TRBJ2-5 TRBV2 CASSVTGYQETQYF TGTGCCAGCAGTGTAACAGGGTACCAAGAGACCCAGTACTTC
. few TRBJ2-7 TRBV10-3 CAISGTSGKNEQYF TGTGCCATCAGTGGCACTAGTGGGAAGAACGAGCAGTACTTC
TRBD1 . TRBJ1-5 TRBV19 CASSNRQGRNQPQHF TGTGCCAGTAGTAACCGACAGGGTCGCAATCAGCCCCAGCATTTT
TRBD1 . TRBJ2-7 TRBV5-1 CASSLVPPGQGAYEQYF TGCGCCAGCAGCTTGGTGCCTCCGGGACAGGGAGCCTACGAGCAGTACTTC
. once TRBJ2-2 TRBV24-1 CATTPANTGELFF TGTGCCACCACCCCGGCGAACACCGGGGAGCTGTTTTTT